Each of the 18 T cell receptor beta chains below was sequenced from the same sample in a study of T cells after yellow fever vaccination. TCRdb ran MiXCR on the 5' RACE reads and lists one entry per CDR3 protein. The data show some 100,000 distinct CDR3 sequences, about 7.8% seen once. The starting material was CD4+ T cells sorted from PBMCs, obtained 35 to 50 days after the first yellow fever vaccination. Receptor source: a young man who received the YFV17D yellow fever vaccine.

This clonotype has a handful of counts. This chain links TRBV5-1 with TRBJ2-2, with unresolved D. In germline, CDR1 is SGHRS, CDR2 YFSETQ. Trimming pared 0 bases from V and 5 bases from J, leaving 14 bases between. The CDR3 extends over 16 amino acids. The CDR3 nucleotides are TGCGCCAGCAGCTTGGAGCCACAGACGTCAACCGGGGAGCTGTTTTTT. This encodes CASSLEPQTSTGELFF.

This clonotype was recorded many times. The chain uses TRBV6-5 and TRBJ1-5; possible D gene TRBD1, 5 bases. The CDR3 has 15 residues. CDR1 is MNHEY, CDR2 SVGAGI, per germline. Trimming stripped 0 bases from V and 7 bases from J, with 13 bases between. The CDR3 reads CASSYSDRRGQPQHF. CDR3 in DNA: TGTGCCAGCAGTTACTCCGATAGGAGGGGCCAGCCCCAGCATTTT.

This clonotype was seen a few times. The chain uses TRBV7-8 and TRBJ2-5; 11 bases are a match to TRBD2. With V trimmed by 8 bases and J by 5 bases, 7 bases remained unmatched. CDR3 size: 14 residues. From germline, CDR1 is SGHVS and CDR2 FQNEAQ. CDR3 sequence (DNA): TGTGCCAGCGTAGCGGGGGGGCCGCGGGAGACCCAGTACTTC. Amino acids: CASVAGGPRETQYF.

This clonotype has only a few counts. This chain uses TRBV10-3 with TRBJ1-4, with 9 bases identical to TRBD1. The CDR3 totals 15 residues. From germline, CDR1 is ENHRY and CDR2 SYGVKD. Trimming removed 6 bases from V and 7 bases from J; junction bases left unmatched: 9. CDR3 in DNA: TGTGCCATCAGAGAAACAGGGGGCGGTAGTGAAAAACTGTTTTTT. Protein: CAIRETGGGSEKLFF.

This clonotype has a count of ten or more. This chain uses TRBV6-1 with TRBJ2-7; 8 nucleotides align to TRBD1. V dropped 6 bases and J dropped 7; count of bases not matched to a gene: 32. From germline, CDR1 is MNHNS and CDR2 SASEGT. The CDR3 consists of 21 residues. The CDR3 nucleotides read TGTGCCAGCAGGGAGGTAAGCGTTTCGGGACAGGACTCCAAGTGGGCTCGGGAGCAGTACTTC. Translation gives CASREVSVSGQDSKWAREQYF.

Remarks on this clonotype: Possible read error: a much larger clone is one base away. This chain uses TRBV29-1 with TRBJ2-3; tentative D call: TRBD2 (6 bases). The CDR3 spans 14 residues. The germline CDR1 and CDR2 sequences are SQVTM and ANQGSEA. CDR3 sequence (DNA): TGCAGCGTTGGGAAGGCGGGGCTCACAGATAAGCAGTATTTT. This gives the protein CSVGKAGLTDKQYF.

At least ten counts were recorded for this clonotype. The V gene is TRBV4-2, the J gene TRBJ1-1; maybe TRBD1 (6 bases). CDR1 is LGHNA and CDR2 is YNFKEQ in the germline V gene. Trimming cost V 0 bases and J 4 bases, with 9 bases left between them. The CDR3 loop spans 14 amino acids. The CDR3 DNA sequence: TGTGCCAGCAGCCAAGATAAGGGGGGCACTGAAGCTTTCTTT. Protein sequence: CASSQDKGGTEAFF.

This clonotype was seen ten or more times. Written as DNA, the CDR3 is TGTGCCAGCTCACCAGTCAGGGCCGAGCAGTACTTC. It encodes CASSPVRAEQYF. The V and J genes are TRBV18 and TRBJ2-7, with D tentatively TRBD1 (5 bases). Germline V gene lookup returns CDR1 KGHSH and CDR2 LQKENI. The ends were cut back, 2 bases at V and 6 bases at J, with 8 bases in the middle. The CDR3 is 12 amino acids.

This clonotype occurred many times. The V call is TRBV5-1, the J call TRBJ1-4; D remains ambiguous. CDR3 size: 13 residues. V gave up 2 bases and J gave up 8 bases, with 10 bases separating them. The germline V gene has CDR1 SGHRS and CDR2 YFSETQ. The CDR3 here is CASSFGPREKLFF. In DNA, the CDR3 is TGCGCCAGCAGCTTCGGGCCTCGCGAAAAACTGTTTTTT.

This clonotype turned up a few times. V usage is TRBV19 and J usage is TRBJ2-5; perhaps TRBD2 as D (6 bases). CDR1 and CDR2 from the germline V gene are LNHDA and SQIVND (reference sequence). The length of the CDR3 is 14 residues. V was pared by 5 bases and J by 1 base, with 11 bases between. CDR3 coding DNA: TGTGCCAGTAGTCGCCGGGGGACCCAAGAGACCCAGTACTTC. Its protein is CASSRRGTQETQYF.

The J gene is TRBJ2-1, the V gene TRBV5-1, with 10 nucleotides matching TRBD1. The CDR3 totals 16 residues. J was trimmed by 4 bases and V by 2 bases; bases with no gene match: 6. The germline gives CDR1 SGHRS, CDR2 YFSETQ. The CDR3 coding sequence is TGCGCCAGCAGCTTCACCGTGGGACAGGGGTACAATGAGCAGTTCTTC. It is translated as CASSFTVGQGYNEQFF.

Many counts were recorded for this clonotype. In nucleotides, the CDR3 is TGTGCCAGCAGCGTAGCTTTGAGCGGGGGGGCCTACAATGAGCAGTTCTTC. Protein sequence: CASSVALSGGAYNEQFF. The chain uses TRBV9 and TRBJ2-1; TRBD2 matches at 10 bases. Germline V lookup: CDR1 SGDLS, CDR2 YYNGEE. The V gene end was trimmed by 0 bases and the J gene end by 2 bases; junction bases not matched to a gene: 5. This CDR3 is 17 amino acids long.

The chain carries TRBV6-2 or TRBV6-3 and TRBJ2-2; possible D gene TRBD2, 6 bases. Germline CDR1 and CDR2: MNHEY and SVGEGT. The CDR3 totals 17 residues. Trimming took 2 bases from V and 7 from J, leaving 20 bases between them. The CDR3 is CASSYGFGGPHSGELFF. The CDR3 DNA reads as TGTGCCAGCAGTTACGGTTTCGGGGGACCCCATAGCGGGGAGCTGTTTTTT.

V usage is TRBV11-3 and J usage is TRBJ2-3; TRBD2 agrees at 8 bases. This CDR3 is built from 16 residues. Germline assignment: CDR1 SGHNT and CDR2 YENEEA. V shed 1 base and J 3 bases; nucleotides not matched to a gene: 6. The CDR3 here is CASSLVGGGETDTQYF. CDR3 sequence (DNA): TGTGCCAGCAGCTTAGTCGGGGGGGGCGAAACAGATACGCAGTATTTT.

A remark on this clonotype: This may stem from a read error, because a much larger clone lies one nucleotide away. V is TRBV10-3 and J is TRBJ2-7, with D perhaps TRBD1 (5 bases). The CDR3 has 16 amino acids. CDR1 is ENHRY and CDR2 is SYGVKD in the germline V gene. Trimming pared 2 bases from V and 2 bases from J, leaving 16 bases between. Here the CDR3 DNA reads TGTGCCATCAGTGAGAGGGGTCCGCAGGTGGCCTACGAGCAGTACTTC. It is translated as CAISERGPQVAYEQYF.

In its sample, this clonotype was seen many times. V is TRBV10-3 and J is TRBJ2-3; D gene uncertain. Germline V lookup: CDR1 ENHRY, CDR2 SYGVKD. The V gene lost 6 bases and the J gene lost 0 bases, with 10 bases spanning the gap. This CDR3 is built from 14 residues. CDR3 nucleotides: TGTGCCATCAGCCCACAGCTTAGCACAGATACGCAGTATTTT. Encoded protein: CAISPQLSTDTQYF.

This clonotype was counted many times. The rearrangement joins TRBV5-1 to TRBJ2-1; D may be TRBD2 (6 bases). CDR3 length: 13 amino acids. CDR1 is SGHRS, CDR2 YFSETQ, per germline. With 4 bases removed from V and 7 bases from J, the gap between germline ends came to 12 bases. The CDR3 loop reads CASSPGTRNEQFF. Written as DNA, the CDR3 is TGCGCCAGCAGCCCCGGGACTCGAAATGAGCAGTTCTTC. The variable domain in full, completed from reference TRBV5-1 and TRBJ2-1, reads KAGVTQTPRYLIKTRGQQVTLSCSPISGHRSVSWYQQTPGQGLQFLFEYFSETQRNKGNFPGRFSGRQFSNSRSEMNVSTLELGDSALYLCASSPGTRNEQFFGPGTRLTVL.

This clonotype was recorded at least ten times. The chain joins TRBV7-2 to TRBJ1-5; D unclear. V was pared by 3 bases and J by 1 base, with 10 bases between. The germline gives CDR1 SGHTA, CDR2 FQGNSA. The CDR3 loop spans 15 amino acids. CDR3: CASSFRKDSNQPQHF. The CDR3 bases are TGTGCCAGCAGCTTTAGGAAGGACAGCAATCAGCCCCAGCATTTT. The variable domain in full, completed from reference TRBV7-2 and TRBJ1-5, reads GAGVSQSPSNKVTEKGKDVELRCDPISGHTALYWYRQSLGQGLEFLIYFQGNSAPDKSGLPSDRFSAERTGGSVSTLTIQRTQQEDSAVYLCASSFRKDSNQPQHFGDGTRLSIL.